These 18 T cell receptor beta chains originate from one sample sequenced in a study of blood T cell repertoires in COVID-19. The assay was immunoSEQ multiplex PCR, and TCRdb's table has in-frame clones only and misses some. The sample lists 200,000 or so clones; more than 80% were seen once. Sequenced input: peripheral blood. These receptors all stem from a woman aged 80 or over with COVID-19, enrolled during active disease.

V is TRBV18 and J is TRBJ1-6; 10 bases match TRBD1. Germline values: CDR1 KGHSH, CDR2 LQKENI. The V gene end was trimmed by 3 bases and the J gene end by 10 bases; junction bases not matched to a gene: 6. The CDR3 loop spans 15 amino acids. DNA for the CDR3: TGTGCCAGCTCACCGCTGACAGGGGGCGAGTCACCCCTCCACTTT. It yields the protein CASSPLTGGESPLHF.

The gene calls are TRBV2 and TRBJ1-4; D call uncertain. Germline CDR1 is SNHLY and CDR2 is FYNNEI. This CDR3 region has 14 residues. Trimming took off 0 bases at V and 8 bases at J, with 10 bases between the two ends. DNA for the CDR3: TGTGCCAGCAGTGAAGCGCGGGTATCCGAAAAACTGTTTTTT. It yields the protein CASSEARVSEKLFF.

This chain uses TRBV14 with TRBJ2-3; the D is unclear. The germline gives CDR1 SGHDN, CDR2 FVKESK. The ends were cut back, 1 base at V and 9 bases at J, with 11 bases in the middle. CDR3 length: 13 residues. Here the CDR3 DNA reads TGTGCCAGCAGCCAAGCGGTCGAATGGACGCAGTATTTT. It translates to CASSQAVEWTQYF.

This clone occurred once. The rearrangement uses TRBV3-1 (or the pseudogene TRBV3-2) and TRBJ2-7; 7 positions agree with TRBD2. Germline assignment: CDR1 LGHDT and CDR2 YNNKEL (reference sequence). The CDR3 is made up of 14 amino acids. After removal of 3 bases from V and 3 bases from J, the junction contained 5 bases not matched to a gene. CDR3 region: CASSQRAGSYEQYF. CDR3 DNA: TGTGCCAGCAGCCAGCGAGCGGGGAGCTACGAGCAGTACTTC.

The chain has TRBV9 and TRBJ1-5; D unresolved. Per the germline V gene, CDR1 is SGDLS and CDR2 is YYNGEE. The CDR3 consists of 14 residues. V shed 4 bases and J shed 0 bases, with 8 bases lying between them. Here the CDR3 DNA reads TGTGCCAGCAGCCTCGGTTTTAGCAATCAGCCCCAGCATTTT. Amino acid sequence: CASSLGFSNQPQHF.

Notes on this clone: The sample has other DNA sequences that encode this CDR3 too. The CDR3 sequence is CASSQGQGASGYTF. DNA for the CDR3: TGTGCCAGCAGCCAAGGCCAGGGGGCTTCCGGCTACACCTTC. J is TRBJ1-2 and V is TRBV3-1 (or the pseudogene TRBV3-2), with 8 bases aligning to TRBD1. V dropped 1 base and J dropped 8; count of bases not matched to a gene: 6. Looked up from germline, CDR1 is LGHDT and CDR2 is YNNKEL (reference sequence). The length of the CDR3 is 14 residues.

This rearrangement joins TRBV11-2 to TRBJ2-2, with 14 bases aligning to TRBD2. There are 19 residues in the CDR3. The ends lost 6 bases at V and 5 bases at J; junction bases unmatched: 14. Germline lookup yields CDR1 SGHAT and CDR2 FQNNGV. In DNA form, the CDR3 reads TGTGCCAGCAGTCCACGGACTAGCGGGAGGCCGCCGTTTACCGGGGAGCTGTTTTTT. Translation gives CASSPRTSGRPPFTGELFF.

This clone has only a few counts. The chain couples TRBV3-1 (or the pseudogene TRBV3-2) to TRBJ2-2; weak D call: TRBD2 (6 bases). This CDR3 is built from 14 residues. V lost 1 base, J lost 7 bases, and 10 bases lay in between. Germline CDR1 and CDR2: LGHDT and YNNKEL (reference sequence). CDR3 DNA: TGTGCCAGCAGCCAAGGGGGGGTTATCGGGGAGCTGTTTTTT. This gives the protein CASSQGGVIGELFF.

The chain employs TRBV6-6 and TRBJ1-6, with D possibly being TRBD1 (5 bases). From germline, CDR1 is MNHNY and CDR2 SVGAGI (reference sequence). Trimming took off 2 bases at V and 2 bases at J, with 7 bases between the two ends. The CDR3 is made up of 15 amino acids. The CDR3 sequence is CASSYDSAYNSPLHF. The CDR3 DNA is TGTGCCAGCAGTTACGACAGTGCCTATAATTCACCCCTCCACTTT.

The rearrangement uses TRBV27 and TRBJ1-1, with TRBD1 identical over 7 bases. From germline, CDR1 is MNHEY and CDR2 SMNVEV (reference sequence). CDR3 length: 14 residues. Germline trimming cut 3 bases from V and 6 bases from J; bases unmatched to any gene: 7. As DNA, the CDR3 is TGTGCCAGCAGTTTGCAACAGGGGTTCCCTGAAGCTTTCTTT. Its protein is CASSLQQGFPEAFF.

The chain recombines TRBV19 with TRBJ2-3, with a possible D match to TRBD2 (6 bases). Trimming removed 5 bases at V and 2 bases at J, with 11 bases between. CDR3 length equals 14 residues. Germline V lookup: CDR1 LNHDA, CDR2 SQIVND (reference sequence). In DNA, the CDR3 is TGTGCCAGTAGTGAAAGCGGGTACACAGATACGCAGTATTTT. Translated: CASSESGYTDTQYF. Looking up the rest from reference TRBV19 and TRBJ2-3 gives the full variable domain: DGGITQSPKYLFRKEGQNVTLSCEQNLNHDAMYWYRQDPGQGLRLIYYSQIVNDFQKGDIAEGYSVSREKKESFPLTVTSAQKNPTAFYLCASSESGYTDTQYFGPGTRLTVL.

J is TRBJ2-7 and V is TRBV6-1, with a possible D match to TRBD2 (6 bases). The CDR3 loop spans 14 amino acids. With 0 bases removed from V and 4 bases from J, the gap between germline ends came to 10 bases. Germline assignment: CDR1 MNHNS and CDR2 SASEGT. The CDR3 protein is CASSEAGTLYEQYF. The CDR3, as DNA: TGTGCCAGCAGTGAAGCGGGGACTTTATACGAGCAGTACTTC.

This chain uses TRBV19 with TRBJ1-1, with no clear D. The CDR3 totals 16 residues. The V end was cut by 0 bases, the J end by 0 bases, with 11 bases between. Germline CDR1 reads LNHDA; CDR2 reads SQIVND (reference sequence). CDR3 region: CASSIDLTVMNTEAFF. DNA of the CDR3: TGTGCCAGTAGTATAGATCTAACAGTGATGAACACTGAAGCTTTCTTT.

The chain combines TRBV11-2 with TRBJ2-3, with 12 bases fitting TRBD2. V was pared by 4 bases and J by 6 bases, with 5 bases of the junction left unmatched. Germline-derived CDR1 and CDR2 are SGHAT and FQNNGV. The CDR3 extends over 15 amino acids. The CDR3, as DNA: TGTGCCAGCAGCTCCAGACTAGCGGGAGTGGATACGCAGTATTTT. Protein sequence: CASSSRLAGVDTQYF.

The genes are TRBV2 and TRBJ2-5; TRBD2 matches 12 bases. The length of the CDR3 is 15 residues. In germline, CDR1 is SNHLY, CDR2 FYNNEI. V dropped 8 bases and J dropped 3; count of bases not matched to a gene: 7. The CDR3 nucleotides are TGTGCCAGCCTTGCGGCTAGCGGGGGGGAAGAGACCCAGTACTTC. This codes for CASLAASGGEETQYF. The whole variable domain, remainder taken from reference TRBV2 and TRBJ2-5, is EPEVTQTPSHQVTQMGQEVILRCVPISNHLYFYWYRQILGQKVEFLVSFYNNEISEKSEIFDDQFSVERPDGSNFTLKIRSTKLEDSAMYFCASLAASGGEETQYFGPGTRLLVL.

The chain recombines TRBV5-8 with TRBJ2-5, with 10 bases fitting TRBD1. The CDR3 runs to 15 residues. V lost 4 bases to trimming and J lost 4 bases; unmatched junction nucleotides: 7. Per the germline V gene, CDR1 is SGHTS and CDR2 is YDEGEE. The CDR3 spells CASSDRGRGVETQYF. The CDR3 region has the DNA TGTGCCAGCAGCGACAGGGGGCGCGGAGTAGAGACCCAGTACTTC.

The rearrangement uses TRBV29-1 and TRBJ2-7; 8 nucleotides match TRBD1. Germline assignment: CDR1 SQVTM and CDR2 ANQGSEA. The CDR3 loop spans 13 amino acids. J was trimmed by 1 base and V by 4 bases; bases with no gene match: 3. CDR3 in DNA: TGCAGCGTTGCCGGGACAGGTTCCTACGAGCAGTACTTC. It codes for CSVAGTGSYEQYF.

V is TRBV6-6 and J is TRBJ1-5, with TRBD1 matching 7 bases. Germline-derived CDR1 and CDR2 are MNHNY and SVGAGI (reference sequence). Unmatched junction bases numbered 2, after V lost 5 bases and J lost 7 bases. The CDR3 length is 12 residues. The CDR3 nucleotides read TGTGCCAGCAGTGGGACAGAACAGCCCCAGCATTTT. This encodes CASSGTEQPQHF.